This T cell receptor beta chain was identified in a study of Graves' ophthalmopathy and Graves' hyperthyroidism. RNA transcripts yielded amplified TCR beta CDR3 regions. First-round RT-PCR relied on HTBI primers, and a second-round multiplex PCR came next. Each CDR3 protein is one row after TCRdb ran MiXCR on the multiplex PCR reads. The data contain over 500,000 distinct CDR3 sequences, about a fifth of them singletons. V was clipped by 6 bases and J by 4 bases; unmatched bases: 18. CDR3 length equals 18 residues. This clonotype occurred many times. Sample: peripheral blood. The sequence was collected from a woman between 18 and 30 years old with stable Graves' hyperthyroidism. Some clones in this sample may be carry-over from other donors' samples. V usage is TRBV12-3 or TRBV12-4 and J usage is TRBJ1-1; 9 bases align to TRBD1. The CDR3 region has the DNA TGTGCCAGCAGCATACAGGGGGCGCTCATCGGGGTTGGCACTGAAGCTTTCTTT. It encodes CASSIQGALIGVGTEAFF.